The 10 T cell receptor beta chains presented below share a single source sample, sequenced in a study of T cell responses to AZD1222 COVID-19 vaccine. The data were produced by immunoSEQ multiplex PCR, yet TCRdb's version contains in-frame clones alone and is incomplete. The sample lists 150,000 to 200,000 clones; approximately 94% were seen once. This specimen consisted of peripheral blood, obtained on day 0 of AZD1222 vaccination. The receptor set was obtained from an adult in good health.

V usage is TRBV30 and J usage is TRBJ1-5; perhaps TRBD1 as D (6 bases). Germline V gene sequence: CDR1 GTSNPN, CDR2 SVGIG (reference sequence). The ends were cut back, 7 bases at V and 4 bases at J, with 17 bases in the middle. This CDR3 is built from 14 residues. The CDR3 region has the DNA TGTGCCTTAAGGACAGCCCCGGGGAATCAGCCCCAGCATTTT. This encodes CALRTAPGNQPQHF.

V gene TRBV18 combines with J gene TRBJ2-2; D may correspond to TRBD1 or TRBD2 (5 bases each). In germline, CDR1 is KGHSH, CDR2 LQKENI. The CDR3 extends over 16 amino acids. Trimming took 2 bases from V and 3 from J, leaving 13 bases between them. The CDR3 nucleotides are TGTGCCAGCTCACCAGTGGGACGGCCTGACACCGGGGAGCTGTTTTTT. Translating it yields CASSPVGRPDTGELFF. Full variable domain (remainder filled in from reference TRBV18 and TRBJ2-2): NAGVMQNPRHLVRRRGQEARLRCSPMKGHSHVYWYRQLPEEGLKFMVYLQKENIIDESGMPKERFSAEFPKEGPSILRIQQVVRGDSAAYFCASSPVGRPDTGELFFGEGSRLTVL.

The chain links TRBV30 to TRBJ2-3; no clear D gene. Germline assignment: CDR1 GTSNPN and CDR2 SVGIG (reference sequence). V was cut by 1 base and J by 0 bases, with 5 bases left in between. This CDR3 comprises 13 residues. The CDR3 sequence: CAWSASSTDTQYF. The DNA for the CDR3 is TGTGCCTGGAGTGCCTCCAGCACAGATACGCAGTATTTT.

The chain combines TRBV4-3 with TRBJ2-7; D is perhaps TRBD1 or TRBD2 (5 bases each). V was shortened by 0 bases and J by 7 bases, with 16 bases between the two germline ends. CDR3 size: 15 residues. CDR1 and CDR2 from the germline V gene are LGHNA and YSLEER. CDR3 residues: CASSQEYQGALEQYF. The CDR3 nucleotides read TGCGCCAGCAGCCAAGAGTATCAGGGAGCCCTTGAGCAGTACTTC.

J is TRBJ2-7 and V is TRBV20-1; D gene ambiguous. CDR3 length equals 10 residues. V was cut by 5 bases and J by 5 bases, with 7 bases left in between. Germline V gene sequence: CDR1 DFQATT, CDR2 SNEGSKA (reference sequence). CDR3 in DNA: TGCAGTGCTGCCCGGGACGAGCAGTACTTC. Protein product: CSAARDEQYF.

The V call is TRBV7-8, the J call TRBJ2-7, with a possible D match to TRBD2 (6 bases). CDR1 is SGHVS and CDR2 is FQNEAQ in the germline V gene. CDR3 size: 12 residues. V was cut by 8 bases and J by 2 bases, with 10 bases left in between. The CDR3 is CASGGEAYEQYF. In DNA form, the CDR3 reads TGTGCCAGCGGAGGGGAGGCCTACGAGCAGTACTTC.

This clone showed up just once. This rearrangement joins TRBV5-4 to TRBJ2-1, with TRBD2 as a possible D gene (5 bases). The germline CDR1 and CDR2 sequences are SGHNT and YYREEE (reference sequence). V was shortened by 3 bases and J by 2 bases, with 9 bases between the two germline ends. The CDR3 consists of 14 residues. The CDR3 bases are TGTGCCAGCAGCTGGGGAGTAACCTACAATGAGCAGTTCTTC. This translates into CASSWGVTYNEQFF.

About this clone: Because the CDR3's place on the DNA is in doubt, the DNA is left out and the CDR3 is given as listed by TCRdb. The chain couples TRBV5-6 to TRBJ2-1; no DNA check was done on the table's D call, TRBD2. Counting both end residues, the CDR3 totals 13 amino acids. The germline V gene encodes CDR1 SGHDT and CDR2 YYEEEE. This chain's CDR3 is CASSLVAGGILFF.

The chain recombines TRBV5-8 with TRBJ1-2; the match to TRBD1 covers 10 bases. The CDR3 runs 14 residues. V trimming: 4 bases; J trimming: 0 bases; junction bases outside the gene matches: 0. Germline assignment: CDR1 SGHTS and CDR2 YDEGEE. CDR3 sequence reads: CASSDRGPNYGYTF. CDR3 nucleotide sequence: TGTGCCAGCAGCGACAGGGGGCCTAACTATGGCTACACCTTC.

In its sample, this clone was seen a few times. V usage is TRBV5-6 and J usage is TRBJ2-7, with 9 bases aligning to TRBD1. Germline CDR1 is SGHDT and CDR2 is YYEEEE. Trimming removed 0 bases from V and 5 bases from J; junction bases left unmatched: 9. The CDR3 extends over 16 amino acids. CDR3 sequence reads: CASSLGTGTGRHEQYF. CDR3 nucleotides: TGTGCCAGCAGCTTGGGGACCGGGACAGGGAGGCACGAGCAGTACTTC.